This section outlines one T cell receptor beta chain sequence together with its context. The antigen is undetermined. This record belongs to a study of PD-1 blockade in mismatch repair-deficient tumors. Study-wide results and limits: Rapid post-treatment expansion, then contraction, generally preceding radiologic response, marked tumor-resident clones.

TCRs were sequenced from three patients responding to pembrolizumab. Here immunoSEQ multiplex PCR was the method, and the copy in TCRdb shows in-frame clones only, minus some. The sample shows around 130,000 clones, 85% to 90% of them seen only once. The specimen comprised peripheral blood, sampled 72 weeks after starting pembrolizumab. This receptor was taken from an adult with mismatch repair-deficient cancer.

In DNA form, the CDR3 reads TGCAGCGTTGTAGGGACCGGTAGATCGGAGACCCAGTACTTC. Translation: CSVVGTGRSETQYF. This sequence joins TRBV29-1 and TRBJ2-5; perhaps D is TRBD1 or TRBD2 (5 bases each). This CDR3 comprises 14 residues. V gave up 4 bases and J gave up 5 bases, with 17 bases separating them. Germline loops: CDR1 SQVTM, CDR2 ANQGSEA.